The clone carrying this T cell receptor beta chain was seen ten or more times. Original processing notes: Amplification with reference gene primers provided the estimates of nucleated cell counts. Some clones are missing from TCRdb's copy, which holds only in-frame ones; the method was immunoSEQ multiplex PCR. Clone size and V and J calls were adopted from that table, with D and trimming inferred from the DNA. Seen here are some 60,000 clones, over 75% observed once, and the top ten hold 5.5% to 7.5%. Trimming removed 5 bases at V and 11 bases at J, with 12 bases between. The CDR3 is 11 amino acids. The data are from a study of blood T cell repertoires in COVID-19. Across the whole study: The United States, Italy and Spain were the sources of the acute and convalescent COVID-19 samples. From T cells, B-cell-depleted T cells, or PBMCs came the material, which was cDNA or gDNA.

The sequence was obtained from a man aged 55 to 69 with acute or convalescent COVID-19. J is TRBJ1-1 and V is TRBV12-3 or TRBV12-4; possible D gene TRBD1, 6 bases. Source material: peripheral blood. As DNA, the CDR3 is TGTGCCAGCAGTAGTGGACAGAGGGCTTTCTTT. Residues: CASSSGQRAFF.